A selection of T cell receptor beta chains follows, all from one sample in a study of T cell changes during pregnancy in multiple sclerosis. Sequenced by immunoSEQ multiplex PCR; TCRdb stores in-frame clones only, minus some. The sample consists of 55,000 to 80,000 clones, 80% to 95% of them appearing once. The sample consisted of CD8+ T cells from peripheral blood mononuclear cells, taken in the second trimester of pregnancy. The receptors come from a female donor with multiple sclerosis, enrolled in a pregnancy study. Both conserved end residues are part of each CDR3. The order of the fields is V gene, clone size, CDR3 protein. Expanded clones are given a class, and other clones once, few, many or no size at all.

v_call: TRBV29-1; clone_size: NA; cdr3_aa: CSVDEGYYGYTF
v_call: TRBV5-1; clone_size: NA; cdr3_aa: CASSLAVSGGPDTQYF
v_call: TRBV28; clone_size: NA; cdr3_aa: CASRDADRAYEQYF
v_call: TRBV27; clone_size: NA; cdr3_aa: CASSLRGTGRELFF
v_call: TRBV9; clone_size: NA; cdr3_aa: CASSLWTSGNRNTQYF
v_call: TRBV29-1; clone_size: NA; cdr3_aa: CSVEGGPQTGELFF
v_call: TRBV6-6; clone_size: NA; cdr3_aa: CASSGGGVSTQPQHF
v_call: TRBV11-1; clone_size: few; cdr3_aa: CASSLAQGGPQHF
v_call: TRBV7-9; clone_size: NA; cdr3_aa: CASSLTGDDYTF
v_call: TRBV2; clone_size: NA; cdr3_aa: CASSDSYEQYF
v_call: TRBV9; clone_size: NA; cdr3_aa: CASSVFAGGPDNEQFF
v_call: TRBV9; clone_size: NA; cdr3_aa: CASSERDSRTYNEQFF
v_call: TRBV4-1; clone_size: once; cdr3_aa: CASSQAAGTEAFF
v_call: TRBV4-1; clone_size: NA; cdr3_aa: CASSQEASGRGGEQFF
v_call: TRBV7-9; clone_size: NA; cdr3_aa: CASSTPGTGGFPLHF
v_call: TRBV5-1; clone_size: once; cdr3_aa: CASSVGTSGTDTQYF
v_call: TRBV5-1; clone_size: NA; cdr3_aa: CASSPDRGNTEAFF